This TCR beta chain was retrieved from a study of shared clonotypes between healthy human individuals. Positively selected for CCR7, the CD45RO-negative cells used as naive CD8 cells excluded terminally differentiated effector memory CD45RA+ cells. This CDR3 is 15 amino acids long. Germline-derived CDR1 and CDR2 are LNHNV and YYDKDF (reference sequence). The germline V and J ends were trimmed by 0 bases and 5 bases, with 13 bases remaining between them. Produced via immunoSEQ multiplex PCR; TCRdb's table is partial and in-frame only. The sample includes just over 2,000,000 clones, about 95% seen only once; the top ten take 0.9% to 1.3%.

The chain carries TRBV15 and TRBJ2-5; D may be TRBD2 (6 bases). The sequence came from a man aged 18-30 years in good health. Sequencing input: naive CD8+ T cells sorted from blood. The CDR3 loop reads CATSREGGASETQYF. In DNA, the CDR3 is TGTGCCACCAGCAGAGAAGGAGGGGCTTCGGAGACCCAGTACTTC.